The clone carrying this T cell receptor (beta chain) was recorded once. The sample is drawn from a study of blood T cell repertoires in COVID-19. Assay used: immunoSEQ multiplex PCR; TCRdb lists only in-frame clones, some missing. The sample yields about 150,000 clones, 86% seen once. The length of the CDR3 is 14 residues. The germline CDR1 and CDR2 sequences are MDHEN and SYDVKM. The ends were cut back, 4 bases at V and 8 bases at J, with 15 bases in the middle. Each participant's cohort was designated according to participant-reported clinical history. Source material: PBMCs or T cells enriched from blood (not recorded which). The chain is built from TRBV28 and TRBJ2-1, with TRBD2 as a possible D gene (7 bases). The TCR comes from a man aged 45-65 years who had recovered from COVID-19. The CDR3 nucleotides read TGTGCCAGCAGTTGGGGGGGGCTTCCCCATGAGCAGTTCTTC. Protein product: CASSWGGLPHEQFF.